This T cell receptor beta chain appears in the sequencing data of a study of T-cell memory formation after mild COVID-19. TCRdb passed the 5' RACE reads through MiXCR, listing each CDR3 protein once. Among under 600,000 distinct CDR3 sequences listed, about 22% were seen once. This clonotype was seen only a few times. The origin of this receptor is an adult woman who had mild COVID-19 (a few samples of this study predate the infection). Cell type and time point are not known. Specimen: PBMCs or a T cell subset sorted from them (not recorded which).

The CDR3 spells CASSYTSGGAVWADTQYF. Here the CDR3 DNA reads TGTGCCAGCAGCTACACTAGCGGGGGGGCTGTCTGGGCAGATACGCAGTATTTT. This chain connects TRBV5-4 to TRBJ2-3; 13 bases fit TRBD2. The ends lost 3 bases at V and 4 bases at J; junction bases unmatched: 11. Germline V gene sequence: CDR1 SGHNT, CDR2 YYREEE (reference sequence). This CDR3 contains 18 residues.